This T cell receptor beta chain was captured by sequencing in a study of early T cells in non-severe SARS-CoV-2 infection (dated by TCRdb to about 2021). Some background on the complete study: Because TCR sequencing was done on bulk RNA from unsorted whole blood, the alpha and beta chains could not be paired. General study outcomes and caveats: VDJdb matching was skewed toward anti-spike CD8 responses and likely underestimated virus-specific expansions by missing private and CD4 specificities.

A case-control design nested within a healthcare worker cohort in London, UK, was used, with weekly nasopharyngeal swab PCR tests and blood sampling performed. Healthcare workers were recruited during the week of the UK lockdown, between 23 and 31 March 2020, and followed weekly for up to roughly 16 weeks. The library relied on 5' RACE. Instrument used: NextSeq 500. In the TCR library protocol, unique molecular identifiers were attached to individual cDNA molecules to correct for PCR bias and sequencing error. Both TCR alpha and beta chains were sequenced, and tight co-correlation was observed between alpha and beta sequence abundances in each sample. Per the authors' processing: Decombinator V4 was used to annotate the V gene, J gene and CDR3 of the TCR sequences. TCRs were defined as expanded if a significant change between any two time points was detected under a Poisson model with p below 0.0001. TCR abundances were normalised to the total number of TCRs sequenced per sample and were expressed as counts per million. MAIT TCRs were defined by TRAV1-2 paired with TRAJ12, TRAJ20 or TRAJ33, and iNKT TCRs by TRAV10 paired with TRAJ18. VDJdb, accessed 1 November 2021, was searched for CMV, EBV and SARS-CoV-2 annotated TCRs, with TCRs annotated for multiple antigens excluded. TCRdb itself trimmed the public reads at Q25 with fastp, ran MiXCR and retained productive beta chains. Rows merge per CDR3 protein into single entries with the most common DNA and genes. What appears here as the V and J calls and clone size reflects TCRdb's work, not the paper's. The sample profile shows tens of thousands of distinct CDR3 sequences; around 12% of them were found once. Jointly, the top ten make up 2.7% of the sample.

Trimming takes 3 bases from V and 4 bases from J, and the germline ends sit 15 bases apart. Measured from the cysteine to the phenylalanine, the CDR3 is 15 residues long. Only CDR3 DNA remains: 45 bases, in frame from the first base. Reading the germline V gene gives CDR1 MNHEY and CDR2 SVGAGI. This clonotype was detected a few times. There is no known antigen for this receptor. Base qualities were left out, and no much larger clone turns up one base away. This chain is built from TRBV6-5 and TRBJ1-2; the D gene assignment is ambiguous. Source: whole blood, taken at baseline. The sequence derives from an adult who was a healthcare worker with PCR-confirmed SARS-CoV-2 infection or an uninfected control (not recorded which). The DNA sequence follows: TGTGCCAGCAGTTATGTTGGAGTTGTTGGCTATGGCTACACCTTC. Its coded protein is CASSYVGVVGYGYTF.